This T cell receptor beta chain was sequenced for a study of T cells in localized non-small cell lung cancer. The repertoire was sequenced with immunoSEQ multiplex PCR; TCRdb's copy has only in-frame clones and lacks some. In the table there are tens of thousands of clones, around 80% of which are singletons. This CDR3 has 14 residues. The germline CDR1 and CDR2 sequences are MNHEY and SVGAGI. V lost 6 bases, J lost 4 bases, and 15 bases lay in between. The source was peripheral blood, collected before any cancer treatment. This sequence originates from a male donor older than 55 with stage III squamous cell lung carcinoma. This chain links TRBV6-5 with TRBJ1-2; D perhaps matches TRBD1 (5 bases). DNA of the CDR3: TGTGCCAGCAGCCAGAACGGGGGGGGCTATGGCTACACCTTC. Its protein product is CASSQNGGGYGYTF.